These T cell receptor beta chains were read from a single sample in a study of CD8 T cells in Susac syndrome. TCRdb independently ran MiXCR on the immunoSEQ multiplex PCR reads; one entry per CDR3 protein. The repertoire holds about 130,000 distinct CDR3 sequences, about 95% seen once, with around 0.21% in the top ten. The sample taken for sequencing was CD8+ T cells from PBMCs. The receptor source for this set is a human donor with Susac syndrome. Both conserved end residues are part of each CDR3.

V gene	J gene	CDR3 protein
TRBV7-3	TRBJ1-4	CASSKRGRRNEKLFF
TRBV19	TRBJ1-5	CASSFVEGGNQPQHF
TRBV20-1	TRBJ1-1	CSARVDSRITEAFF
TRBV12-3/TRBV12-4	TRBJ2-7	CASSFGGKTYEQYF
TRBV14	TRBJ2-3	CASSRQGTDTQYF
TRBV30	TRBJ2-1	CAWSHLGEGEQFF
TRBV6-5	TRBJ1-2	CASSYSGQGYGYTF
TRBV5-4	TRBJ2-7	CASSLVPYSYEQYF
TRBV19	TRBJ1-1	CASRTGMGTEAFF
TRBV6-5	TRBJ1-5	CASSYLGTGGGPQHF
TRBV6-5	TRBJ1-1	CASSWLSNTEAFF
TRBV20-1	TRBJ2-1	CSAARGEQNSYNEQFF
TRBV5-6	TRBJ1-1	CASSFSDTEAFF
TRBV6-4	TRBJ1-5	CASSDSPRGPQHF
TRBV20-1	TRBJ2-7	CSAIESPSYEQYF
TRBV5-1	TRBJ1-1	CASSLVAANTEAFF